These 2 T cell receptor beta chains were sequenced from one sample in a study of neoadjuvant nivolumab and ipilimumab in lung cancer. The repertoire was sequenced with immunoSEQ multiplex PCR; TCRdb's copy has only in-frame clones and lacks some. The repertoire holds fewer than 35,000 clones, 80% seen once, with around 5.7% in the top ten. Sequences were derived from peripheral blood, sampled before neoadjuvant nivolumab, alone or with ipilimumab. Receptors were obtained from an adult with non-small cell lung cancer.

This sequence joins TRBV5-3 and TRBJ2-1, with TRBD1 identical over 7 bases. TRBV5-3 is recorded as an ORF, its role being uncertain. The CDR3 contains 18 residues. V dropped 4 bases and J dropped 1; count of bases not matched to a gene: 14. CDR3 amino acids: CARSPLSRDSQSYNEQFF. DNA of the CDR3: TGTGCCAGAAGCCCCCTATCCCGGGACAGTCAATCCTACAATGAGCAGTTCTTC.

This clone was found once. The rearrangement uses TRBV18 and TRBJ1-1; D not certain. The V end lost 6 bases, the J end lost 1 base, and 9 bases lay between the germline ends. Looked up from germline, CDR1 is KGHSH and CDR2 is LQKENI. The CDR3 runs 13 residues. CDR3 in DNA: TGTGCCAGCTCTCTTGAACGGAACACTGAAGCTTTCTTT. Protein product: CASSLERNTEAFF.